This T cell receptor (beta chain) was observed in a study of cytomegalovirus exposure and HLA in healthy donors. At the level of the study: Researchers found that about 84% of 300 to 450 genotyped donors fell within the Caucasian-associated ancestry cluster.

The study ran its PCR with 60 Vbeta and 13 Jbeta primers. Profiling relied on immunoSEQ multiplex PCR, and the TCRdb table lists in-frame clones only, not all of them. The sample yields around 200,000 clones, around 83% seen once. On this clone: Antigen: not known.

Study-wide results and limits: In a later analysis, TCR beta V- and J-gene trimming showed a link to a missense DCLRE1C variant.

V shed 6 bases and J 8 bases; nucleotides not matched to a gene: 8. The length of the CDR3 is 14 residues. Germline CDR1 reads MGHDK; CDR2 reads SYGVNS. This chain links TRBV25-1 with TRBJ2-3; 10 positions agree with TRBD2. The clonotype was recovered from a woman in her forties in good health and CMV-seronegative. The sample was PBMCs. The CDR3 coding sequence is TGTGCCAGCAGGCTAGCGGGAGACCTCGGTACGCAGTATTTT. This codes for CASRLAGDLGTQYF.